The text below deals with one T cell receptor (beta chain). What it binds is unknown. This entry comes from a study of CD8+ T cells in alopecia areata. Study-level results: Scalp clonality and expanded CD8+ clones among the top 100 fell significantly with tofacitinib.

The treatment: oral pan-JAK inhibitor, 5-10 mg twice daily. The germline gives CDR1 MNHNS, CDR2 SASEGT. The length of the CDR3 is 13 residues. With 6 bases removed from V and 7 bases from J, the gap between germline ends came to 16 bases. RNA extraction and reverse transcription yielded cDNA as sequencing template. Sequencing used immunoSEQ multiplex PCR; TCRdb keeps in-frame clones, though not all of them. The sample has about 94,000 clones, about 70% seen once; the top ten hold 17%. Here the sequenced sample was CD8+ T cells sorted from blood, taken around week 42, from a patient treated with tofacitinib. The V gene is TRBV6-1, the J gene TRBJ2-7; D not certain. The sequence was collected from a human donor with alopecia areata. CDR3 region: CASRVKIVEEQYF. The DNA of the CDR3 is TGTGCCAGCAGGGTAAAGATAGTGGAAGAGCAGTACTTC.